The 9 T cell receptor beta chains below all came from one sample that was sequenced in a study of cytomegalovirus exposure and HLA in healthy donors. The PCR contained 60 Vbeta and 13 Jbeta primers. Data came from immunoSEQ multiplex PCR; TCRdb stores just in-frame clones and leaves some out. The table has around 150,000 clones, about 72% seen once. What was sequenced was PBMCs. The receptor set was obtained from a man aged 55 to 70 in good health and CMV-seronegative.

This rearrangement joins TRBV10-1 to TRBJ2-3; D unresolved. The CDR3 is made up of 14 amino acids. Germline lookup yields CDR1 WNHNN and CDR2 SYGVQD (reference sequence). The V and J ends lost 6 bases and 2 bases respectively, with 12 bases between them. Here the CDR3 reads CASSESSATDTQYF. CDR3 nucleotides: TGCGCCAGCAGCGAATCGAGCGCCACAGATACGCAGTATTTT.

The chain joins TRBV21-1 to TRBJ2-7; TRBD2 reflects the table's D call only, with no check against the DNA. TRBV21-1 is a documented pseudogene. The CDR3 length is 16 residues. The CDR3 reads CASTGGTSGATYEQYF. The CDR3 DNA is TGTGCCAGCACGGGGGGGACTAGCGGGGCCACCTACGAGCAGTACTTC.

This clone was seen only once. The V gene is TRBV27, the J gene TRBJ1-1; D not certain. CDR3 length equals 12 residues. CDR1 MNHEY and CDR2 SMNVEV come from the germline V gene (reference sequence). V was trimmed by 2 bases and J by 4 bases, leaving 5 bases between them. CDR3 protein: CASSLRGTEAFF. The CDR3 DNA is TGTGCCAGCAGTTTACGGGGCACTGAAGCTTTCTTT.

The table lists this clone with a count of one. At one boundary the junction diverges from the germline segment, which might be a read error. The rearrangement links TRBV7-9 to TRBJ2-7, with D possibly TRBD2 on 6 matching bases. CDR1 is SEHNR, CDR2 FQNEAQ, per germline (reference sequence). The CDR3 is 16 residues long. CDR3 DNA: TGTTCCAGCAGCTTAAGCCGGGACTGGAGCTCCTACGAGCAGTACTTC. It is translated as CSSSLSRDWSSYEQYF.

The chain recombines TRBV28 with TRBJ1-5; 10 bases fit TRBD1. There are 16 residues in the CDR3. Looked up from germline, CDR1 is MDHEN and CDR2 is SYDVKM. After removal of 2 bases from V and 9 bases from J, the junction contained 10 bases not matched to a gene. CDR3 DNA sequence: TGTGCCAGCAGTTTAACCGGGACAGGGGTTGGAAGGCCCCAGCATTTT. Translated: CASSLTGTGVGRPQHF.

The chain uses TRBV6-1 and TRBJ1-1; the D is unclear. Deletions cut 2 bases from V and 3 bases from J, with 10 bases between. CDR3 length: 14 residues. Germline CDR1 is MNHNS and CDR2 is SASEGT. The CDR3 reads CASSETRLYTEAFF. The CDR3 DNA reads TGTGCCAGCAGTGAAACTAGGCTATACACTGAAGCTTTCTTT.

The chain uses TRBV28 and TRBJ2-5; weak D call: TRBD2 (6 bases). The CDR3 runs 14 residues. CDR1 MDHEN and CDR2 SYDVKM come from the germline V gene. Trimming stripped 1 base from V and 7 bases from J, with 13 bases between. The CDR3 sequence is CASSLSGSLGTQYF. In DNA, the CDR3 is TGTGCCAGCAGTTTATCCGGGAGCCTAGGGACCCAGTACTTC.

The V gene is TRBV4-2, the J gene TRBJ1-4; 11 positions agree with TRBD1. The ends lost 9 bases at V and 0 bases at J; junction bases unmatched: 9. This CDR3 contains 17 residues. Germline loops: CDR1 LGHNA, CDR2 YNFKEQ. The CDR3 sequence: CASSFGQGAATNEKLFF. The CDR3 region has the DNA TGTGCCAGTAGCTTCGGACAGGGGGCCGCAACTAATGAAAAACTGTTTTTT.

The J gene is TRBJ2-1, the V gene TRBV19, with 9 bases matching TRBD2. This CDR3 is built from 17 residues. Trimming cost V 1 base and J 5 bases; bases outside gene matches: 9. Germline loops: CDR1 LNHDA, CDR2 SQIVND (reference sequence). The CDR3 bases are TGTGCCAGTAGTATAGGTTTTTTGGCTAGCGGGAACAATGAGCAGTTCTTC. This encodes CASSIGFLASGNNEQFF.